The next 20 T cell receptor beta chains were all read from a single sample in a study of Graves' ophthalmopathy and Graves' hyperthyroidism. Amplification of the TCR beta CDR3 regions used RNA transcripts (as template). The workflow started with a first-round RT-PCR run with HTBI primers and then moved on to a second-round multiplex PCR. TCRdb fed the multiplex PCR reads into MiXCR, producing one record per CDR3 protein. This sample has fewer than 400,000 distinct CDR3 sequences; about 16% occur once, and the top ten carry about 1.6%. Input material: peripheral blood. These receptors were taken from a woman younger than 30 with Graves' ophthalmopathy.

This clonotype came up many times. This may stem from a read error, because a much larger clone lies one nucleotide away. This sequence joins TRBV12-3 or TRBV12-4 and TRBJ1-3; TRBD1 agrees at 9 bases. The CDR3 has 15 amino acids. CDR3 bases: TGTGCCAGCACCTGGGACAGGGACTCTGGAAACACCACATATTTT. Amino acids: CASTWDRDSGNTTYF.

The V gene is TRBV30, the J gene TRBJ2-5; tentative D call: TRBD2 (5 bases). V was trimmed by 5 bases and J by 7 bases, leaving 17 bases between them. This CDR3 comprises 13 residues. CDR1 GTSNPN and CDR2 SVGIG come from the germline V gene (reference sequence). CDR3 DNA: TGTGCCTGGGAGCTCGACCTAGGGAGGACCCAGTACTTC. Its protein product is CAWELDLGRTQYF.

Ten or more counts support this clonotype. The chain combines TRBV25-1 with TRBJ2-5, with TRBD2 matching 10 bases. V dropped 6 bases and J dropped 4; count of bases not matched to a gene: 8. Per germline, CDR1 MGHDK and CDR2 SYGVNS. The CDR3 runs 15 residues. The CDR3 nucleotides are TGTGCCAGCAGCGGGCTAGCGGGAGTTATAGAGACCCAGTACTTC. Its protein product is CASSGLAGVIETQYF.

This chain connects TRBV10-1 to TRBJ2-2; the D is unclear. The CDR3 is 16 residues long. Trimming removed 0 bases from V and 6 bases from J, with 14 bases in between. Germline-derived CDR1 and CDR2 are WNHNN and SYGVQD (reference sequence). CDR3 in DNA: TGCGCCAGCAGTGAGTCATCGGTCAGGTCGGCCGGGGAGCTGTTTTTT. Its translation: CASSESSVRSAGELFF.

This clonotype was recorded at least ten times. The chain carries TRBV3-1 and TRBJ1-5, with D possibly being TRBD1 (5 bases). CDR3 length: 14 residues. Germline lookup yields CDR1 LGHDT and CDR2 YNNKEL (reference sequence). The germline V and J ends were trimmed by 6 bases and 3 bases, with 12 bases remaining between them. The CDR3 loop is CASSPGTLNQPQHF. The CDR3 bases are TGTGCCAGCAGTCCCGGGACCCTCAATCAGCCCCAGCATTTT.

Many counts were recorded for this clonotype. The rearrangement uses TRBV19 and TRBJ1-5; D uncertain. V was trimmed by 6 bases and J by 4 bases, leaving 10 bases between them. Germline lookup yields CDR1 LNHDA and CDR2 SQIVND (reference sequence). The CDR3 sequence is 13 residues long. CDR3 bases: TGTGCCAGTAGGACGAGGCTTAATCAGCCCCAGCATTTT. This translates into CASRTRLNQPQHF. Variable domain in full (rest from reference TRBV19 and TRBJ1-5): DGGITQSPKYLFRKEGQNVTLSCEQNLNHDAMYWYRQDPGQGLRLIYYSQIVNDFQKGDIAEGYSVSREKKESFPLTVTSAQKNPTAFYLCASRTRLNQPQHFGDGTRLSIL.

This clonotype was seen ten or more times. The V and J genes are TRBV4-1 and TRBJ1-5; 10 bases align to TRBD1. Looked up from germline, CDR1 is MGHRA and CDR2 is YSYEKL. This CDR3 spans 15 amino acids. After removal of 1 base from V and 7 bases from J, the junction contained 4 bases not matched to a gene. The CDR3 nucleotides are TGCGCCAGCAGCCAAGGACAGGGGGCGAGGCAGCCCCAGCATTTT. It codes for CASSQGQGARQPQHF.

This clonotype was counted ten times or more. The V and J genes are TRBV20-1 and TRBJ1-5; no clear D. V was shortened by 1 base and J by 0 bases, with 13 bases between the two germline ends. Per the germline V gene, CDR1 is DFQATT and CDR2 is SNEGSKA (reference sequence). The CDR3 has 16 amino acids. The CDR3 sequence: CSARVGSGYSNQPQHF. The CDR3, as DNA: TGCAGTGCTAGAGTCGGGTCGGGATATAGCAATCAGCCCCAGCATTTT.

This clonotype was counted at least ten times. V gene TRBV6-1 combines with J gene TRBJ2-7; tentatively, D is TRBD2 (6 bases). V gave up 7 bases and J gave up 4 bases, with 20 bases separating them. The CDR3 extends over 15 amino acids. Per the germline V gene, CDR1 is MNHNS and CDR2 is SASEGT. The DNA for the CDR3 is TGTGCCAGCACGGCGCGGGGCGGGACGTGGTACGAGCAGTACTTC. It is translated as CASTARGGTWYEQYF.

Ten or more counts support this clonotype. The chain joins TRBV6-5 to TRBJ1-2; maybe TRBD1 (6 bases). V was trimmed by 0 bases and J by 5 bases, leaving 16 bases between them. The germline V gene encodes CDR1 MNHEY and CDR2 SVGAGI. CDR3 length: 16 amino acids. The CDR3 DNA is TGTGCCAGCAGTTACTCTTCCCCCGTAAGGGGGTATGGCTACACCTTC. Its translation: CASSYSSPVRGYGYTF.

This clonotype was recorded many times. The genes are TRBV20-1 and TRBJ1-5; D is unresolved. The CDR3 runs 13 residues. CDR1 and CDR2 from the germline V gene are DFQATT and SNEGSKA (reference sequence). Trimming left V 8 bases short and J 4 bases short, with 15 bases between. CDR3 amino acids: CSSYGDPNQPQHF. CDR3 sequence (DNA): TGCAGTTCTTATGGTGACCCGAATCAGCCCCAGCATTTT.

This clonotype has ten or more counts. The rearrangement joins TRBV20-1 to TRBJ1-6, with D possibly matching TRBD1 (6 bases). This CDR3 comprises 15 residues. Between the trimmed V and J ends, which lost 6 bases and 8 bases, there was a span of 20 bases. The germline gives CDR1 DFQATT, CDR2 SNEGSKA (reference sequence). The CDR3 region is CSASLGGAKDSPLHF. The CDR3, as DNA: TGCAGTGCCTCCCTTGGGGGGGCGAAGGATTCACCCCTCCACTTT.

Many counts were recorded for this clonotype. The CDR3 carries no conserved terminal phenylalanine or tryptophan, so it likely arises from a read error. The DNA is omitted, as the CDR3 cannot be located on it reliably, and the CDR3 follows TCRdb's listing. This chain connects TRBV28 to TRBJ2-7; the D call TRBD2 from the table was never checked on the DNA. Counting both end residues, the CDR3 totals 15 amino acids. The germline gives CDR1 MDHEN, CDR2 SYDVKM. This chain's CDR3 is CASSSGGGQGLLFAG.

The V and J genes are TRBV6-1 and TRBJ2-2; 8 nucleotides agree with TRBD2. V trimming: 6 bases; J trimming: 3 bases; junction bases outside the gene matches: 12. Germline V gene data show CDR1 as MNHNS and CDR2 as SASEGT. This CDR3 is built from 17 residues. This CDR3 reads CASSSLLGLADTGELFF. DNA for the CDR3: TGTGCCAGCAGCTCCCTTCTCGGACTAGCCGACACCGGGGAGCTGTTTTTT.

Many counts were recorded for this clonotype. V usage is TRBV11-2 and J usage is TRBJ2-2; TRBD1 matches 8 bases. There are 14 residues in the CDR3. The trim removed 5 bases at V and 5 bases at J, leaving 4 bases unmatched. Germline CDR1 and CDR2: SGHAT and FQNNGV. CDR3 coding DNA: TGTGCCAGCAGCCGGACAGGGAAGACCGGGGAGCTGTTTTTT. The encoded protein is CASSRTGKTGELFF.

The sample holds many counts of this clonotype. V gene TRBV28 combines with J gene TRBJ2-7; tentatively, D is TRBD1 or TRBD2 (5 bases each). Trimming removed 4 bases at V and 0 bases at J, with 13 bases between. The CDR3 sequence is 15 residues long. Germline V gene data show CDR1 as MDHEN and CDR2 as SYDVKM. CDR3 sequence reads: CASSYIKGSSYEQYF. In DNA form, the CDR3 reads TGTGCCAGCAGTTATATCAAGGGGAGCTCCTACGAGCAGTACTTC.

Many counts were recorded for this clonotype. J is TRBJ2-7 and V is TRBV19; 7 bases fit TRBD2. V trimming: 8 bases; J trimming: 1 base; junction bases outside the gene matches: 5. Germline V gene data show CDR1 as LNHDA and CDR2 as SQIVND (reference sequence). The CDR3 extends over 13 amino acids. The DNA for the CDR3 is TGTGCCAGTGGATTGGGGGGGTCCTACGAGCAGTACTTC. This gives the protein CASGLGGSYEQYF.

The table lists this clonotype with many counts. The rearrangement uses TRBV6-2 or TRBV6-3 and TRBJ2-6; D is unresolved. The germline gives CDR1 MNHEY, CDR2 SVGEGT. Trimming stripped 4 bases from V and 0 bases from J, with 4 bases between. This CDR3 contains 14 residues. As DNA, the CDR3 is TGTGCCAGCAGTTTGGACTCTGGGGCCAACGTCCTGACTTTC. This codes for CASSLDSGANVLTF.

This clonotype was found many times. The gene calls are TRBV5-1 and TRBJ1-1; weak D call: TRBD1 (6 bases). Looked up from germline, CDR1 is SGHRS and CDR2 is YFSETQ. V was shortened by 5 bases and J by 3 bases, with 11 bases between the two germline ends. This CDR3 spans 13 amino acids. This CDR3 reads CASRQGGYTEAFF. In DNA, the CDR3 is TGCGCCAGCAGACAGGGCGGATACACTGAAGCTTTCTTT.

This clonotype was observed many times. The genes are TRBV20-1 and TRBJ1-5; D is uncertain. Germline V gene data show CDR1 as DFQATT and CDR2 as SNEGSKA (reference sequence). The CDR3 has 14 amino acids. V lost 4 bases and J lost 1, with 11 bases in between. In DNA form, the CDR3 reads TGCAGTGCTACCCTCGTCCAGAGCAATCAGCCCCAGCATTTT. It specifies CSATLVQSNQPQHF.